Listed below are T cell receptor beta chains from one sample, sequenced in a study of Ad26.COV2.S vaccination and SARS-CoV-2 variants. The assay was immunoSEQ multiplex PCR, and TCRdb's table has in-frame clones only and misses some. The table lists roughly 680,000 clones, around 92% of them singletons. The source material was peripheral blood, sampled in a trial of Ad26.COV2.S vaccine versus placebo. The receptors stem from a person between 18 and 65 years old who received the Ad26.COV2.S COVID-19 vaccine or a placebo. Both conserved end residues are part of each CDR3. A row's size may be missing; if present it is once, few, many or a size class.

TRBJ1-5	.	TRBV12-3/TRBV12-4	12	CASSQGNQPQHF
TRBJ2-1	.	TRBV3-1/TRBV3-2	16	CASSQDGSGRDNEQFF
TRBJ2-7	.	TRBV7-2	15	CASSLGVSAPYEQYF
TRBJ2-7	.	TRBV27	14	CASSPMDRADEQYF
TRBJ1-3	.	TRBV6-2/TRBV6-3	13	CASSSNSGNTIYF
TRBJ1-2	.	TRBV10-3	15	CAISEFRTGDNGYTF
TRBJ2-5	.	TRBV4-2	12	CASSQDRETQYF
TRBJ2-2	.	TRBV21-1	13	CASLPLGAGELFF
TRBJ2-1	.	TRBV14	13	CALPGPRNNEQFF
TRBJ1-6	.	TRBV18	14	CASSPKGLDSPLHF
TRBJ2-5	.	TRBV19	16	CASSIAGPRGFETQYF
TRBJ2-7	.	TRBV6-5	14	CASSRDRGVYEQYF
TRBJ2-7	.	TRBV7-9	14	CASRSGTRSNEQYF
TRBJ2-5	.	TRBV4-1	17	CASSQDISAGGRETQYF
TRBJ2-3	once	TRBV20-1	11	CSALPTDTQYF
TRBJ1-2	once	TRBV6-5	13	CASSYSQGGGYTF
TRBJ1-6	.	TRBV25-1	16	CASSNTGFLYNSPLHF
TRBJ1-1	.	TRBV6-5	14	CASSYLRSFPEAFF
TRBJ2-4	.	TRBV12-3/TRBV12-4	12	CASSPATHIQYF
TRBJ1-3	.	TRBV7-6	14	CASSRDRAGNTIYF
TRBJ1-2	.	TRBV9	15	CASSLRTGVWDGYTF
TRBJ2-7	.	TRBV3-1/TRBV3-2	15	CASSQDWGLHYEQYF
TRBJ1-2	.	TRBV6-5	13	CATWTGRIYGYTF
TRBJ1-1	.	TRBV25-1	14	CASRADTGSAEAFF